This TCR beta chain was captured by sequencing in a study of identical twins (dated by TCRdb to 2016 to 2017). Looking at the study overall: TCR alpha and beta repertoires from monozygotic twins, unrelated adults of various ages and cord blood were deep-sequenced to test whether fetal clonotypes persist. To rule out contamination, the twin experiments were replicated at different times with different library preparation protocols.

Its CDR3 holds 15 amino acids, cysteine through phenylalanine. The CDR3 DNA has 45 bases and is translated from base 1. CDR1 MNHEY and CDR2 SVGEGT are derived from the germline V gene. Cut back by 6 bases and 4 bases, the V and J ends lie 18 bases apart. Every donor in the study was a healthy Caucasian. The twin cohort consisted of three pairs of female monozygotic twins, all aged 18 to 29 years. Positive isolation kits from Invitrogen were used to isolate the CD4+ and CD8+ T cell populations. Libraries were built with 5' RACE. Sequencing was performed on an Illumina HiSeq 2000. A universal primer binding site was introduced by template switching, and a unique molecular identifier was present in the final cDNA, enabling accurate counting of TCR cDNA molecules. Specific primers in the conserved constant-segment region were used to synthesize first-strand cDNA for the TCR alpha and beta chains. Each cDNA library was double barcoded, with a SMART-Mk sample barcode plus Illumina barcodes, to control for contamination. TruSeq adapter sequences along with Illumina sample barcodes were introduced in two successive PCR steps. The TCR alpha and beta cDNA libraries were sequenced on the Illumina HiSeq platform using custom primers. Per the original workflow: MiGEC processed the raw reads to extract unique molecular identifiers, while MiXCR was used to determine the CDR3 positions. For each individual, recombination models were inferred using an EM algorithm with the repgenHMM and IGoR tools. Shared clonotype analysis was performed with the tcR package in R, normalizing sharing by the product of cloneset sizes. To study raw recombination free of thymic and clonal selection effects, out-of-frame nonproductive sequences were analyzed. The public reads were quality trimmed at Q25 with fastp and then assembled into clones with MiXCR by TCRdb, keeping productive beta chains. Rows with a matching CDR3 protein are joined into one entry that keeps the most common DNA and genes. Here the V and J calls rest on TCRdb's processing, not on the authors' analysis. A total of hundreds of thousands of distinct CDR3 sequences appear in this sample, 9% to 15% of them only once. The ten largest clones represent roughly 7.8% of the sample.

This clonotype came up a few times. Which antigen it targets is not known. Base qualities are not recorded, but no much larger clone differs from it by a single base. Overall results and qualifications from the work: Invariant T cells such as MAIT and iNKT could partly confound zero-insertion analyses, although diverse VJ usage argued against such confounding for most clonotypes. Conclusions relied on cross-sectional statistical analysis, since the same donors could not be followed over many years. Fewer insertions were carried by abundant cord blood beta clonotypes, a similar but weaker trend appeared in young adult naive repertoires, and no such trend appeared in memory repertoires. In monozygotic twins, out-of-frame TCR alpha sharing was systematically underestimated by recombination models, although the models agreed with sharing between unrelated individuals. Compared with coincidental sharing between unrelated individuals, out-of-frame TCR alpha sequences shared between twins had an excess of sequences with low generation probability. Excess twin sharing in beta out-of-frame sequences was weaker because fewer shared sequences lowered the signal-to-noise ratio.

The sample was also linked to a second study, of yellow fever vaccine responses in identical twins. Looking at the second paper: The T cell response to vaccination in identical twins was reported by the authors to appear partly convergent and partly personalized. The study precisely tracked vaccine-responding T cell clones in identical twins.

The sequence derives from a woman in her late teens or twenties in good health. The sequence links TRBV6-2 or TRBV6-3 to TRBJ2-5, with a weak D call of TRBD2 (6 bases match). The sample taken for sequencing was CD8+ T cells sorted from blood. The CDR3 protein is CASRSTRGPPETQYF. The base sequence is TGTGCCAGCAGGTCGACTAGGGGCCCTCCAGAGACCCAGTACTTC.